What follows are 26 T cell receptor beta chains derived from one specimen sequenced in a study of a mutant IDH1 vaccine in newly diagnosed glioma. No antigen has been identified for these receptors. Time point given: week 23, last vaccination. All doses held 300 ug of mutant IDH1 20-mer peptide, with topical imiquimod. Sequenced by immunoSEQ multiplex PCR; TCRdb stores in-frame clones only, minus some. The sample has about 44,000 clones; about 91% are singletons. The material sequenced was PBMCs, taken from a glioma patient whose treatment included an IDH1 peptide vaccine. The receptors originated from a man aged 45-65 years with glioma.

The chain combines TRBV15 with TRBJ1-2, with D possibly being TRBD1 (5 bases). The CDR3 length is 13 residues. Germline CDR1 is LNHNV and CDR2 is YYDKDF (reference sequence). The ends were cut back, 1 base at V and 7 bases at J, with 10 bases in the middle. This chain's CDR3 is CATSRAGTSGYTF. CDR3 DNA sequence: TGTGCCACCAGCAGAGCCGGGACTTCTGGCTACACCTTC.

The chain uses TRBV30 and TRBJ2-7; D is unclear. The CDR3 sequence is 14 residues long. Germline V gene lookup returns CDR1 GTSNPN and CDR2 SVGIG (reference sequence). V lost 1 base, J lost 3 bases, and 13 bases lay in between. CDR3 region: CAWSAPSDHYEQYF. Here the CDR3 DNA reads TGTGCCTGGAGTGCACCAAGCGATCACTACGAGCAGTACTTC.

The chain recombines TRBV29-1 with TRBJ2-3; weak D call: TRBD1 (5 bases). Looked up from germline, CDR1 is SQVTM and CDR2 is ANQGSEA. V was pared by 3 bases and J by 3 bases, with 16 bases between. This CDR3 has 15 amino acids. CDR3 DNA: TGCAGCGTTGAGAAGGCAGGGCCAAGGACAGATACGCAGTATTTT. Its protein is CSVEKAGPRTDTQYF.

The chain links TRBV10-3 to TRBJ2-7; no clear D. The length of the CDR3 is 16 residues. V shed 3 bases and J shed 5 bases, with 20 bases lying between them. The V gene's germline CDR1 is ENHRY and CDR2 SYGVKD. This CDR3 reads CAISDHPDEGRDEQYF. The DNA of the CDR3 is TGTGCCATCAGTGACCATCCGGACGAAGGGCGCGACGAGCAGTACTTC.

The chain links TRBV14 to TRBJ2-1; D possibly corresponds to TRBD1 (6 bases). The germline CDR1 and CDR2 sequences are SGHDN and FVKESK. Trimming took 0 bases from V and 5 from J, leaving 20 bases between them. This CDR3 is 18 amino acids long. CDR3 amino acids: CASSQDWGTGKRDNEQFF. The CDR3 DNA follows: TGTGCCAGCAGCCAAGATTGGGGAACAGGGAAGCGCGACAATGAGCAGTTCTTC. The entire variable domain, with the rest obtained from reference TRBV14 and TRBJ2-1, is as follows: EAGVTQFPSHSVIEKGQTVTLRCDPISGHDNLYWYRRVMGKEIKFLLHFVKESKQDESGMPNNRFLAERTGGTYSTLKVQPAELEDSGVYFCASSQDWGTGKRDNEQFFGPGTRLTVL.

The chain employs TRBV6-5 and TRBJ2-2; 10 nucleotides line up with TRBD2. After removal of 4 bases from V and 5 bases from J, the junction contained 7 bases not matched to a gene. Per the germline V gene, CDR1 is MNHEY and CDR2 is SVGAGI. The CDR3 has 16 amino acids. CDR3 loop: CASSSPAGGRTGELFF. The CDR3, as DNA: TGTGCCAGCAGTTCCCCAGCGGGAGGGCGGACCGGGGAGCTGTTTTTT.

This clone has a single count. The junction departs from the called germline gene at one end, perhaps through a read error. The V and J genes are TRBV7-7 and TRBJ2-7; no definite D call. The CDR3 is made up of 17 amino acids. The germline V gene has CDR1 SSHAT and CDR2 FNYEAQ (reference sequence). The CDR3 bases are TGTGCTAGCAGCAATCCCGGTGGCGTAGGCCTCTCCTACGAGCAGTACTTC. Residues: CASSNPGGVGLSYEQYF.

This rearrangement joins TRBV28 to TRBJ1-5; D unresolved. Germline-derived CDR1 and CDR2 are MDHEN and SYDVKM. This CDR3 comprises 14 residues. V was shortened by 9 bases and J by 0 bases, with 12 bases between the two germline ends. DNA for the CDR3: TGTGCCAGTTTCTCCCGGTATAGCAATCAGCCCCAGCATTTT. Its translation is CASFSRYSNQPQHF.

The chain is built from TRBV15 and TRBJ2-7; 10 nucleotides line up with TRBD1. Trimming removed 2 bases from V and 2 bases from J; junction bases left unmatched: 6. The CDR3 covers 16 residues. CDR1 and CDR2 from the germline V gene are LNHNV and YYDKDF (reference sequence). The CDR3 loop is CATSRRKGQGAYEQYF. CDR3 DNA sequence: TGTGCCACCAGCAGAAGAAAAGGACAGGGGGCCTACGAGCAGTACTTC.

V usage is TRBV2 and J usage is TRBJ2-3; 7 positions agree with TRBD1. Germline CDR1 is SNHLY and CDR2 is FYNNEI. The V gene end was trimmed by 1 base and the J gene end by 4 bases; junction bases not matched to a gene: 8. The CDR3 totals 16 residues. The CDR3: CASSEVDRDRADTQYF. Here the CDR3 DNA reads TGTGCCAGCAGTGAAGTAGACAGGGATAGAGCAGATACGCAGTATTTT.

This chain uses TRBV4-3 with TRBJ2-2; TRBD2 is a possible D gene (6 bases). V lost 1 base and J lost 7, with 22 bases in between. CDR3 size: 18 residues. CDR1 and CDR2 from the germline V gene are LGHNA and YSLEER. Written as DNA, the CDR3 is TGCGCCAGCAGCCAAGGGTCCCTCCATGGGCGGGGAATCGGGGAGCTGTTTTTT. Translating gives CASSQGSLHGRGIGELFF.

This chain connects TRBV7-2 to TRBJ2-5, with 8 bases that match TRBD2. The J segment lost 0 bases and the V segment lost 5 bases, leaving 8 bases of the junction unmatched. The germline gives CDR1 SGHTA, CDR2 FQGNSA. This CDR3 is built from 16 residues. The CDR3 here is CASSRSGGVNQETQYF. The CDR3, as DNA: TGTGCCAGCAGCCGCAGCGGGGGCGTTAACCAAGAGACCCAGTACTTC.

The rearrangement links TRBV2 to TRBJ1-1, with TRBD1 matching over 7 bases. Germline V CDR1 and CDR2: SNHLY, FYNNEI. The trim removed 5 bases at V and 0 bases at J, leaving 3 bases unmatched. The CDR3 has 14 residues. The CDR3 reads CASSTGTVNTEAFF. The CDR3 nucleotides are TGTGCCAGCAGTACCGGGACAGTGAACACTGAAGCTTTCTTT.

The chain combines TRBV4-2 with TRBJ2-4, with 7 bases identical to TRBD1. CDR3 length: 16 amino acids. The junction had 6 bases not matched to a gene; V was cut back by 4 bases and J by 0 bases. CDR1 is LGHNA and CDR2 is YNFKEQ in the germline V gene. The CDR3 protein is CASSPGQEKAKNIQYF. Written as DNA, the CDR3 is TGTGCCAGCAGCCCAGGACAGGAAAAAGCCAAAAACATTCAGTACTTC.

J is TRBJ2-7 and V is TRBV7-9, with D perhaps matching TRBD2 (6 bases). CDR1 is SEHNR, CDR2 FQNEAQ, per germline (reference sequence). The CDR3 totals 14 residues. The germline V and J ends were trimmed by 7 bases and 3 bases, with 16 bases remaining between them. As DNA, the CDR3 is TGTGCCAGCACCCCCGCAGGAGGGATCTACGAGCAGTACTTC. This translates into CASTPAGGIYEQYF.

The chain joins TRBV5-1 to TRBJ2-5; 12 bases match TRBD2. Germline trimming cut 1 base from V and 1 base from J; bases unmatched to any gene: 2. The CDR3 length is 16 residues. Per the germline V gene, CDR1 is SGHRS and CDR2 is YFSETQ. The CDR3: CASSLQLAGGQETQYF. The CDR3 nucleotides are TGCGCCAGCAGCTTGCAACTAGCGGGGGGCCAAGAGACCCAGTACTTC.

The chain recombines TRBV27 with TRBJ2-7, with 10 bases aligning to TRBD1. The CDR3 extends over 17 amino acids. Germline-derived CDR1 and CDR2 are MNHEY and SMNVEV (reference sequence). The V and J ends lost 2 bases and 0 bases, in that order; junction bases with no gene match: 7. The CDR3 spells CASSLRGTGVGSYEQYF. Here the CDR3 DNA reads TGTGCCAGCAGTTTAAGAGGGACAGGGGTGGGCTCCTACGAGCAGTACTTC.

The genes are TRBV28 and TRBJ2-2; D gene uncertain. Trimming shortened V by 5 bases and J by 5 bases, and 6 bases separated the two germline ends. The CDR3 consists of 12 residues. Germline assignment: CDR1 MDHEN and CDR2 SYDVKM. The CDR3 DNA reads TGTGCCAGCAGTCTTCTGACCGGGGAGCTGTTTTTT. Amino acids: CASSLLTGELFF.

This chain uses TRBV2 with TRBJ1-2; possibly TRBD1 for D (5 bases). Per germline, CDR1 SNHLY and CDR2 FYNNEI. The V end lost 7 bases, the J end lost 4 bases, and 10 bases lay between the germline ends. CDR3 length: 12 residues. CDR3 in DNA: TGTGCCAGCACTACGACAGCCTATGGCTACACCTTC. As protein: CASTTTAYGYTF. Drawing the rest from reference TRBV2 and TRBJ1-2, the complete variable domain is EPEVTQTPSHQVTQMGQEVILRCVPISNHLYFYWYRQILGQKVEFLVSFYNNEISEKSEIFDDQFSVERPDGSNFTLKIRSTKLEDSAMYFCASTTTAYGYTFGSGTRLTVV.

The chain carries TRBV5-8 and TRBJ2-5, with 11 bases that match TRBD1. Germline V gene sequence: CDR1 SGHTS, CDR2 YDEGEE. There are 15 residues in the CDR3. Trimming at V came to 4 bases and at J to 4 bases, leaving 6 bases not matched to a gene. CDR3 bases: TGTGCCAGCAGCCGGACAGGGGGCGCGTCAGAGACCCAGTACTTC. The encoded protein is CASSRTGGASETQYF.

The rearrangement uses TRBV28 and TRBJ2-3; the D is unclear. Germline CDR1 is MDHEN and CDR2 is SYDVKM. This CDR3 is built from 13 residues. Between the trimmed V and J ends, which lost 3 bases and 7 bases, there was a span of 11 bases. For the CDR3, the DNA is TGTGCCAGCAGTTTTCACGACCGTAATACGCAGTATTTT. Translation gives CASSFHDRNTQYF.

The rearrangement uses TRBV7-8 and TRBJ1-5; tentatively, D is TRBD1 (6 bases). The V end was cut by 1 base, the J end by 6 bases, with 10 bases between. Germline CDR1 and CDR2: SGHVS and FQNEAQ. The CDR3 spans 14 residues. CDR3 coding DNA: TGTGCCAGCAGCTTAGGGCAGGGGAGTCAGCCCCAGCATTTT. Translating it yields CASSLGQGSQPQHF. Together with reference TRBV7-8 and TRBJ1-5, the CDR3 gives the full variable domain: GAGVSQSPRYKVAKRGQDVALRCDPISGHVSLFWYQQALGQGPEFLTYFQNEAQLDKSGLPSDRFFAERPEGSVSTLKIQRTQQEDSAVYLCASSLGQGSQPQHFGDGTRLSIL.

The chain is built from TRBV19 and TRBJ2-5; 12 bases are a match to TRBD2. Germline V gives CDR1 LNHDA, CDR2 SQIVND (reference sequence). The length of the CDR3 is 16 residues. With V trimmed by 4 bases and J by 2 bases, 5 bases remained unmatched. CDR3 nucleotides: TGTGCCAGTAGTACGCTAGCGGGGGGGACTCAAGAGACCCAGTACTTC. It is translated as CASSTLAGGTQETQYF.

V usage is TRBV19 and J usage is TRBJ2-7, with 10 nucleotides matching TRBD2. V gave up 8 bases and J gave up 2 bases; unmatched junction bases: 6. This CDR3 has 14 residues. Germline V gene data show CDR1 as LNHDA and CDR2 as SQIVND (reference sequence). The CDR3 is CASSPSGSAYEQYF. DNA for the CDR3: TGTGCCAGTTCTCCTAGCGGGAGCGCCTACGAGCAGTACTTC.

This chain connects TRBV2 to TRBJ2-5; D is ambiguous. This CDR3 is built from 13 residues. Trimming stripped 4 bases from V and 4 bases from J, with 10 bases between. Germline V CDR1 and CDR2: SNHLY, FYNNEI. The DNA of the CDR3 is TGTGCCAGCAGTGGATTGGGTGCAGAGACCCAGTACTTC. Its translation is CASSGLGAETQYF.

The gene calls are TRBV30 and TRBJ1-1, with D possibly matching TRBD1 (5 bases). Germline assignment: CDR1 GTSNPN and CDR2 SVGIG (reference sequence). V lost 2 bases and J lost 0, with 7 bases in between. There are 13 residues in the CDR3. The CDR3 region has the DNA TGTGCCTGGAGTCGACAGCTGAACACTGAAGCTTTCTTT. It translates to CAWSRQLNTEAFF.